Listed below are T cell receptor beta chains from one sample, sequenced in a study of shared clonotypes between healthy human individuals. Data came from immunoSEQ multiplex PCR; TCRdb stores just in-frame clones and leaves some out. The sample carries 1.5 million to 2.5 million clones, about 95% recorded once. Specimen: naive CD8+ T cells sorted from blood. The receptor source for this set is a man between 18 and 35 years old in good health. Both conserved end residues are trimmed from each CDR3.

TRBV9	TRBJ2-3	ASGTGLTDTQY
TRBV5-1	TRBJ2-3	ASSLGREGLIDTQY
TRBV4-1	TRBJ2-7	ASSSGTNSEQY
TRBV6-5	TRBJ1-2	AAGPGGEYGYT
TRBV7-6	TRBJ2-1	ASSKLGDEQF
TRBV5-1	TRBJ2-5	ASSLALGQGVQETQY
TRBV4-3	TRBJ2-3	ASSQDRGGTDTQY
TRBV6-6	TRBJ2-1	ASSPMGEPYNEQF
TRBV27	TRBJ2-1	ASSRVFGGAYNEQF
TRBV7-6	TRBJ2-7	ASSLSNDYEQY
TRBV27	TRBJ2-3	ATRLAGGPDTQY
TRBV27	TRBJ1-2	ASSLGGGDGYT
TRBV4-3	TRBJ2-1	ASSSSGVGNEQF
TRBV27	TRBJ2-7	ASSLLPSAEQY
TRBV30	TRBJ2-7	AWTSMGRESYEQY
TRBV7-6	TRBJ2-3	ASSLAGITDTQY
TRBV9	TRBJ2-1	ASSVPPGTGYDNEQF
TRBV13	TRBJ2-1	ASNPQGFNEQF
TRBV9	TRBJ1-1	ASSPNFGGVAF
TRBV19	TRBJ2-5	ATRTGGQETQY
TRBV19	TRBJ1-2	ASSPRDRLLGYT
TRBV28	TRBJ2-1	ASSELAGGNEQF
TRBV27	TRBJ1-1	ASSLAGKGTEAF
TRBV6-1	TRBJ2-7	ASRTVAGGKEQY
TRBV10-1	TRBJ2-2	ASSESFVNTGELF
TRBV30	TRBJ2-7	AWGLAGTYEQY
TRBV29-1	TRBJ2-7	SVGGVSSYEQY
TRBV7-9	TRBJ2-1	ASSSIDSDNEQF
TRBV27	TRBJ2-1	ASSLSGASPYNEQF
TRBV28	TRBJ2-7	ASSVGLVYEQY
TRBV4-3	TRBJ2-1	ASSQEAISYNEQF
TRBV4-1	TRBJ2-7	ASSQVGSPGSSYEQY
TRBV5-4	TRBJ1-3	ATTKQNGNTIY
TRBV5-1	TRBJ2-3	ASSGGLAGSTDTQY
TRBV30	TRBJ2-7	AWSADRGYEQY
TRBV7-8	TRBJ1-1	ASSLVGGGPTEAF